This entry concerns a single T cell receptor beta chain. Its specificity is not known. Germline V gene lookup returns CDR1 SGHRS and CDR2 YFSETQ. The CDR3 is 17 amino acids. Germline trimming cut 0 bases from V and 0 bases from J; bases unmatched to any gene: 3. The sample originates from a study of response to subunit inactivated influenza vaccine. Study-level results: Each seasonal flu vaccination may recruit only limited new T cells, authors suggested.

One entry per CDR3 protein, called by TCRdb with MiXCR from the RT-PCR reads. The profile shows approximately 170,000 distinct CDR3 sequences, around 15% of them singletons. This receptor was taken from a man aged 50-59 years who received an inactivated influenza vaccine. The sequences come from CD8+ T cells sorted from PBMCs, collected about 5 days after vaccination. The rearrangement links TRBV5-1 to TRBJ1-6, with 7 positions matching TRBD1. DNA of the CDR3: TGCGCCAGCAGCTTGGGGGACAGAAGCTCCTATAATTCACCCCTCCACTTT. Its translation is CASSLGDRSSYNSPLHF. Using reference TRBV5-1 and TRBJ1-6 for the parts outside the CDR3, the full variable domain is KAGVTQTPRYLIKTRGQQVTLSCSPISGHRSVSWYQQTPGQGLQFLFEYFSETQRNKGNFPGRFSGRQFSNSRSEMNVSTLELGDSALYLCASSLGDRSSYNSPLHFGNGTRLTVT.